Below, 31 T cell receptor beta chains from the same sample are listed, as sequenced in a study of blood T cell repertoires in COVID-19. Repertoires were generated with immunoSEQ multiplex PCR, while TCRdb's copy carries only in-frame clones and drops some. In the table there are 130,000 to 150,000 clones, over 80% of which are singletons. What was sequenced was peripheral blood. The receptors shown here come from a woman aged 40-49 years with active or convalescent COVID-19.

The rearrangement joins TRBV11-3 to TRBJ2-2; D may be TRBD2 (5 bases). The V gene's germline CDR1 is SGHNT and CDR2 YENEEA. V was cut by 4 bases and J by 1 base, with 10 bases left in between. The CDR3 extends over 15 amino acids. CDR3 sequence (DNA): TGTGCCAGCAGCTCGGCGGGTCTGAACACCGGGGAGCTGTTTTTT. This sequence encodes CASSSAGLNTGELFF.

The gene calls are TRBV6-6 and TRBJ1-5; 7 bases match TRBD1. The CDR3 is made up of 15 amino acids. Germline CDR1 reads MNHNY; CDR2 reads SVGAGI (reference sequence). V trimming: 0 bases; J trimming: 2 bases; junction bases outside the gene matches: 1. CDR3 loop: CASSYSDRGNQPQHF. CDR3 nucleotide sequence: TGTGCCAGCAGTTACTCCGACAGGGGCAATCAGCCCCAGCATTTT.

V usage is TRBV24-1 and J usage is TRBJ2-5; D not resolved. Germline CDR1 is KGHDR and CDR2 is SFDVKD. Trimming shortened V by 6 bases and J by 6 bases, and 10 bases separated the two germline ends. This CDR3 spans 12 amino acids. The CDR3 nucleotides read TGTGCCACCAGTAGAACAGAGCAGACCCAGTACTTC. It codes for CATSRTEQTQYF.

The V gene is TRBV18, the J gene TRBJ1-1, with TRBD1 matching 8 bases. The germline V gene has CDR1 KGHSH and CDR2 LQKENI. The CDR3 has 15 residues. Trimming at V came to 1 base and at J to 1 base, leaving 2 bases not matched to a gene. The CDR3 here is CASSPRQGRNTEAFF. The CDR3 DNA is TGTGCCAGCTCACCACGACAGGGGAGGAACACTGAAGCTTTCTTT.

CDR3 sequence (DNA): TGTGCCAGCTCACCAGTTACAGGGAACAGTCAGCCCCAGCATTTT. It encodes CASSPVTGNSQPQHF. The chain couples TRBV18 to TRBJ1-5; a weak D match, TRBD1 (6 bases). Trimming took off 2 bases at V and 6 bases at J, with 14 bases between the two ends. The CDR3 sequence is 15 residues long. Germline CDR1 reads KGHSH; CDR2 reads LQKENI.

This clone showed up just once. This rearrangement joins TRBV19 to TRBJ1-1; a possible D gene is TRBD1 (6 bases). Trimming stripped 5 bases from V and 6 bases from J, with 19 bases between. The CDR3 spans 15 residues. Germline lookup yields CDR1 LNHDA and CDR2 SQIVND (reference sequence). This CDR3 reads CASSVAQGGLPEAFF. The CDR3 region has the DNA TGTGCCAGTAGTGTCGCACAGGGAGGGCTCCCTGAAGCTTTCTTT. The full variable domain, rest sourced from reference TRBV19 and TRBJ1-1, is DGGITQSPKYLFRKEGQNVTLSCEQNLNHDAMYWYRQDPGQGLRLIYYSQIVNDFQKGDIAEGYSVSREKKESFPLTVTSAQKNPTAFYLCASSVAQGGLPEAFFGQGTRLTVV.

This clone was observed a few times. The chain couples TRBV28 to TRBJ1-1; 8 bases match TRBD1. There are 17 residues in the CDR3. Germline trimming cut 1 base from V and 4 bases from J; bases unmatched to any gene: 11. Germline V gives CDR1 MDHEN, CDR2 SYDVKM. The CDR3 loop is CASSLSIGDTGGTEAFF. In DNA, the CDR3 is TGTGCCAGCAGTTTATCTATAGGGGACACAGGGGGCACTGAAGCTTTCTTT. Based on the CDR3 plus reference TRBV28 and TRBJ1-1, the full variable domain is DVKVTQSSRYLVKRTGEKVFLECVQDMDHENMFWYRQDPGLGLRLIYFSYDVKMKEKGDIPEGYSVSREKKERFSLILESASTNQTSMYLCASSLSIGDTGGTEAFFGQGTRLTVV.

The CDR3 loop reads CASSLSRQGTDTQYF. Here the CDR3 DNA reads TGTGCCAGCAGCCTGAGTAGACAGGGCACAGATACGCAGTATTTT. The chain combines TRBV28 with TRBJ2-3, with D maybe TRBD1 (6 bases). Germline assignment: CDR1 MDHEN and CDR2 SYDVKM. V shed 6 bases and J shed 1 base, with 14 bases lying between them. The CDR3 spans 15 residues. Full variable domain (missing parts from reference TRBV28 and TRBJ2-3): DVKVTQSSRYLVKRTGEKVFLECVQDMDHENMFWYRQDPGLGLRLIYFSYDVKMKEKGDIPEGYSVSREKKERFSLILESASTNQTSMYLCASSLSRQGTDTQYFGPGTRLTVL.

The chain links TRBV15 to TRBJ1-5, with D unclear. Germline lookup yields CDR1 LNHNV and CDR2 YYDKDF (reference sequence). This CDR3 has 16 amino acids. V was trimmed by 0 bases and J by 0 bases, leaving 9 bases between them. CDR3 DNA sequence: TGTGCCACCAGCAGAGATCGTGAGGGTAGCAATCAGCCCCAGCATTTT. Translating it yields CATSRDREGSNQPQHF.

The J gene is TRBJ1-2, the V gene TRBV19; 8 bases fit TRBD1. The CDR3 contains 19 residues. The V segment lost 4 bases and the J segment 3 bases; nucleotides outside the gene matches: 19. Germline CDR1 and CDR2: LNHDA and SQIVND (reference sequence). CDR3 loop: CASSTLIRDRWSGDYGYTF. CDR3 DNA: TGTGCCAGTAGTACCCTGATCCGGGACAGGTGGAGTGGAGACTATGGCTACACCTTC.

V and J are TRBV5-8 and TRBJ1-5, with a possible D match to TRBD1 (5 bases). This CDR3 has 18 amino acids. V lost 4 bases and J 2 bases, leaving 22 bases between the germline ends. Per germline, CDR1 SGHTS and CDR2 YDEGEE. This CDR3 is CASSPGLEGMGGNQPQHF. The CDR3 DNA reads TGTGCCAGCAGCCCCGGGTTGGAGGGGATGGGAGGCAATCAGCCCCAGCATTTT.

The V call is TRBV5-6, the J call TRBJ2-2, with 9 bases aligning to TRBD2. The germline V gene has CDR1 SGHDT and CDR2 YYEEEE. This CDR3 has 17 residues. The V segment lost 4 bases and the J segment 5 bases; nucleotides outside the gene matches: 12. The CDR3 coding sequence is TGTGCCAGCAGCCACCGGCCGTTCGCGGGAGGGACCGGGGAGCTGTTTTTT. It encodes CASSHRPFAGGTGELFF.

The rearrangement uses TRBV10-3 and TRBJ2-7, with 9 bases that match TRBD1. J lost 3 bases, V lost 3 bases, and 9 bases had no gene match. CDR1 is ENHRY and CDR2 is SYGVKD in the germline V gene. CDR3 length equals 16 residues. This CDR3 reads CAISDHGTGLNYEQYF. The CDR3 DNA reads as TGTGCCATCAGTGACCATGGGACAGGGTTGAACTACGAGCAGTACTTC.

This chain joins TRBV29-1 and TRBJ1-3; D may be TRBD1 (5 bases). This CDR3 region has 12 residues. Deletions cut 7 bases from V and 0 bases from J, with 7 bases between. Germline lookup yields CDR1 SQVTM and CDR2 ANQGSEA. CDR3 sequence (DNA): TGCAGCGCGACAGTCTCTGGAAACACCATATATTTT. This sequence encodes CSATVSGNTIYF.

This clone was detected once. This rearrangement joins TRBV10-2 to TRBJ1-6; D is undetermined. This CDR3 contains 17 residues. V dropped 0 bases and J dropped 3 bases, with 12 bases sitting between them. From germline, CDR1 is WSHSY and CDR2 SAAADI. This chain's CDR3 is CASSESSLGVYNSPLHF. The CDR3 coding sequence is TGCGCCAGCAGTGAGTCGAGTTTAGGAGTCTATAATTCACCCCTCCACTTT.

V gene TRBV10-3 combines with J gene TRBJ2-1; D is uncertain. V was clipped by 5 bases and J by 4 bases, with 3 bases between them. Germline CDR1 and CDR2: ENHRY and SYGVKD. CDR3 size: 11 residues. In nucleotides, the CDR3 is TGTGCCATCAGTACTTACAATGAGCAGTTCTTC. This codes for CAISTYNEQFF.

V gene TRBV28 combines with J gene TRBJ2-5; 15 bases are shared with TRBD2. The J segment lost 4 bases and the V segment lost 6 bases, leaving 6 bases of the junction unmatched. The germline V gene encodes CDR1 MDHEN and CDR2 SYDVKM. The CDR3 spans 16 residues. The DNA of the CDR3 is TGTGCCAGCAGCCGTGGACTAGCGGGAGGGAGAGAGACCCAGTACTTC. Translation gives CASSRGLAGGRETQYF.

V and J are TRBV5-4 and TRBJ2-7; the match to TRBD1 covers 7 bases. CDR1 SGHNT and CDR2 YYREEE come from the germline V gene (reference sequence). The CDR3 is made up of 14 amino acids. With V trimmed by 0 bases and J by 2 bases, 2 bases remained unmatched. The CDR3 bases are TGTGCCAGCAGCTTGGGGACAGGAACCTACGAGCAGTACTTC. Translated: CASSLGTGTYEQYF.

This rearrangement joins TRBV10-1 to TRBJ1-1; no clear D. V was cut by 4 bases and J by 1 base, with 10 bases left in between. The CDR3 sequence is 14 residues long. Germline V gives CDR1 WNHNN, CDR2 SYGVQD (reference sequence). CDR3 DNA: TGCGCCAGCAGTGCACAGAACCGGAACACTGAAGCTTTCTTT. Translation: CASSAQNRNTEAFF.

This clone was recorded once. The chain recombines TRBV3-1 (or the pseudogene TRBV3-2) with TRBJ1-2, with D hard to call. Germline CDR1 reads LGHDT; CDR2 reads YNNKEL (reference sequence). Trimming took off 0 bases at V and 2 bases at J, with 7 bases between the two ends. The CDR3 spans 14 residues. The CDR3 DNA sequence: TGTGCCAGCAGCCAAGAGGGCCGGAACTATGGCTACACCTTC. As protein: CASSQEGRNYGYTF.

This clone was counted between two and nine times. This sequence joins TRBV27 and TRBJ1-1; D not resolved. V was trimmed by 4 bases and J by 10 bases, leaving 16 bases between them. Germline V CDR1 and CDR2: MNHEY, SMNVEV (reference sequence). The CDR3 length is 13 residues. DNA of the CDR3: TGTGCCAGCAGTTCCTGGGCCCCTTTGGCAGCTTTCTTT. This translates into CASSSWAPLAAFF.

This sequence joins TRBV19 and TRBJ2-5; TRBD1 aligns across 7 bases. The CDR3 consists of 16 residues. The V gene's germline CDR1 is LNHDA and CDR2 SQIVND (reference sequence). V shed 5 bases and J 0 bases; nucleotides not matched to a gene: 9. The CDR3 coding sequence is TGTGCCAGTAGTCCCACTCGGACAGGAAACCAAGAGACCCAGTACTTC. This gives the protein CASSPTRTGNQETQYF.

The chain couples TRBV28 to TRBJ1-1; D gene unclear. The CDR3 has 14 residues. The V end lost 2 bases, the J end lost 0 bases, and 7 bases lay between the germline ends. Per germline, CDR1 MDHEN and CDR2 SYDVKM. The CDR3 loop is CASSLGQMNTEAFF. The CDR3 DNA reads TGTGCCAGCAGTTTAGGTCAGATGAACACTGAAGCTTTCTTT. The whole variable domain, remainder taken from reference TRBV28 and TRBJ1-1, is DVKVTQSSRYLVKRTGEKVFLECVQDMDHENMFWYRQDPGLGLRLIYFSYDVKMKEKGDIPEGYSVSREKKERFSLILESASTNQTSMYLCASSLGQMNTEAFFGQGTRLTVV.

The DNA of the CDR3 is TGTGCCAGCAGTTTGACAGGGGTGGAAAACACCATATATTTT. It specifies CASSLTGVENTIYF. V is TRBV28 and J is TRBJ1-3; 8 nucleotides align to TRBD1. V gave up 3 bases and J gave up 6 bases; unmatched junction bases: 4. CDR1 and CDR2 (germline): MDHEN, SYDVKM. The CDR3 is 14 amino acids. Supplemented by reference TRBV28 and TRBJ1-3, the full variable domain reads DVKVTQSSRYLVKRTGEKVFLECVQDMDHENMFWYRQDPGLGLRLIYFSYDVKMKEKGDIPEGYSVSREKKERFSLILESASTNQTSMYLCASSLTGVENTIYFGEGSWLTVV.

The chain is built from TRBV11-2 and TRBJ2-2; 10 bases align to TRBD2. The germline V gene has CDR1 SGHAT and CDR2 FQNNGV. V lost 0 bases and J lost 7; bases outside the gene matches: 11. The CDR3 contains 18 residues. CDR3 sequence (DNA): TGTGCCAGCAGCTTAGAGACACTAGCGGGATTAATGGTCGGGGAGCTGTTTTTT. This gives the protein CASSLETLAGLMVGELFF.

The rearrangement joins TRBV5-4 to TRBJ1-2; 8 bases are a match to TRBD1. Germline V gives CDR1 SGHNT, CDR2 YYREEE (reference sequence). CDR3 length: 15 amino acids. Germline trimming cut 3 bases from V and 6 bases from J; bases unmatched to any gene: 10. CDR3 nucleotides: TGTGCCAGCAGCTCTCCGACAGGGGCGCGGAATGGCTACACCTTC. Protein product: CASSSPTGARNGYTF.

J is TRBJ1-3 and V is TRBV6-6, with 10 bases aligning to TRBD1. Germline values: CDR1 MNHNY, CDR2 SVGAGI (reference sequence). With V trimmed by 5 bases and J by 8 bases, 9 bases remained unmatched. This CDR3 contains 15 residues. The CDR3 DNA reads TGTGCCAGCAGTCAGTACGGGACAGGGGCGGACACCATATATTTT. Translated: CASSQYGTGADTIYF.

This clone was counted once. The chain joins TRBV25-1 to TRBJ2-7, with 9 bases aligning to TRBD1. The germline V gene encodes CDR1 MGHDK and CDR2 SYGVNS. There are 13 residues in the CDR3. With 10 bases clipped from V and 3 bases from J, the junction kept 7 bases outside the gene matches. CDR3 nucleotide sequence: TGTGCCACGAGGGACAGGGTTAACTACGAGCAGTACTTC. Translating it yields CATRDRVNYEQYF.

The CDR3 sequence is CASSTIQGYTDTQYF. For the CDR3, the DNA is TGTGCCAGCAGTACGATACAGGGGTACACAGATACGCAGTATTTT. The chain couples TRBV28 to TRBJ2-3; 7 bases align to TRBD1. The CDR3 is made up of 15 amino acids. The ends lost 5 bases at V and 2 bases at J; junction bases unmatched: 7. In germline, CDR1 is MDHEN, CDR2 SYDVKM.

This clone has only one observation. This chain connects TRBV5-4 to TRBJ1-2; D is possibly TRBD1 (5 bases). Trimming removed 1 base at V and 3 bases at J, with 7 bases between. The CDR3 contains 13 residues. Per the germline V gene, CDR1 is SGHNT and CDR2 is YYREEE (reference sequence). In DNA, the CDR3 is TGTGCCAGCAGCTTGACAGGAGACTATGGCTACACCTTC. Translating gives CASSLTGDYGYTF.

This CDR3 reads CASSQDRYNEQFF. CDR3 coding DNA: TGTGCCAGCAGCCAAGACCGCTACAATGAGCAGTTCTTC. The gene calls are TRBV3-1 (or the pseudogene TRBV3-2) and TRBJ2-1; D remains unclear. This CDR3 contains 13 residues. Germline CDR1 is LGHDT and CDR2 is YNNKEL (reference sequence). V was clipped by 0 bases and J by 3 bases, with 3 bases between them.